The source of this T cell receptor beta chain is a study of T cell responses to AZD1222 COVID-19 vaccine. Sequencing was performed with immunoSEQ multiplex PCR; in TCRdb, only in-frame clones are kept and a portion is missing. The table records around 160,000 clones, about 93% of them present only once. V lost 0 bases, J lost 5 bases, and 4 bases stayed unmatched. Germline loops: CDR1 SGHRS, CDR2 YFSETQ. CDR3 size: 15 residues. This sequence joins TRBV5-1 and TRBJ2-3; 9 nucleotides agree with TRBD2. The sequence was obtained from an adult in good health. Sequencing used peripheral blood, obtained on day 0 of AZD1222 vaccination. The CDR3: CASSLGGSGGDTQYF. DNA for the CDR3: TGCGCCAGCAGCTTGGGTGGTAGCGGGGGAGATACGCAGTATTTT.